This is a list of T cell receptor beta chains from one sample in a study of OX40 agonist ivuxolimab in advanced cancers. The assay was immunoSEQ multiplex PCR, and TCRdb's table has in-frame clones only and misses some. Here the sample spans about 150,000 clones, approximately 94% being singletons. The source was CD4+ or CD8+ T cells sorted from blood, collected in a trial of the OX40 agonist ivuxolimab. The receptors were gathered from an adult with an advanced solid tumor such as melanoma, head and neck, liver or kidney cancer. The conserved cysteine and the conserved F or W are not part of the CDR3 here. Each record gives: J gene, D gene, V gene, CDR3 protein. The D gene is left open where the match is weak.

TRBJ2-1 | TRBD1 | TRBV12-5 | ASGLGGTGVEQF
TRBJ2-7 | . | TRBV6-4 | ASSEGQFSYEQY
TRBJ2-2 | . | TRBV6-5 | ASRSPAGELF
TRBJ1-2 | TRBD1 | TRBV4-3 | ASSQDLGTGPFYGYT
TRBJ2-7 | . | TRBV4-1 | ASSQDGAYEQY
TRBJ2-7 | . | TRBV9 | ASSTLGSEQY
TRBJ2-7 | TRBD1 | TRBV11-3 | ASSLDRDYEQY
TRBJ2-7 | . | TRBV15 | ATSRTDSYEQY
TRBJ2-7 | TRBD1 | TRBV28 | ASTQGGTYEQY
TRBJ1-2 | . | TRBV7-8 | ASSLAAGLEVYGYT
TRBJ1-4 | . | TRBV6-6 | ASTSRQGREKLF
TRBJ2-7 | . | TRBV9 | ASSVGTASYEQY
TRBJ2-5 | . | TRBV5-4 | ASTTGSGETQY
TRBJ2-7 | TRBD2 | TRBV5-6 | ASSSLVGLAESVVYEQY
TRBJ1-1 | . | TRBV5-1 | ASTEDAEANTEAF
TRBJ2-3 | TRBD1 | TRBV6-1 | ASSTNRGDTQY
TRBJ1-2 | . | TRBV7-2 | ASSWDAGPSAGYT
TRBJ2-4 | TRBD1 | TRBV7-9 | ASSLGRQGADIQY
TRBJ2-7 | TRBD2 | TRBV5-1 | ASSRVAGGSYEQY
TRBJ1-1 | . | TRBV18 | ASSVSSGNPTEAF
TRBJ2-2 | . | TRBV10-3 | AIRWGGGEYTGELF
TRBJ2-1 | . | TRBV7-3 | ASSLSASSNNEQF
TRBJ2-7 | . | TRBV6-6 | ASSVPRDRAYEQY
TRBJ1-4 | TRBD1 | TRBV28 | ASSTGGVREKLF
TRBJ2-7 | . | TRBV5-4 | ASSFGGTAIYYEQY
TRBJ1-1 | . | TRBV19 | ASKIALGTLNTEAF
TRBJ2-5 | . | TRBV6-1 | ASSMQRGTLETQY
TRBJ1-1 | . | TRBV7-2 | ASSLVVQGTF
TRBJ2-1 | TRBD2 | TRBV11-2 | ASSYTTGLAYNEQF
TRBJ2-5 | . | TRBV7-2 | ASSLEGGPGETQY
TRBJ2-1 | TRBD1 | TRBV19 | ASSIVGTVYNEQF
TRBJ2-7 | TRBD1 | TRBV6-6 | ASSYGQGARSYEQY
TRBJ2-7 | . | TRBV7-2 | ASSRTVSYEQY
TRBJ2-7 | TRBD2 | TRBV4-3 | ASSQGTSDLYEQY
TRBJ2-3 | TRBD2 | TRBV27 | ASRASGGGLAGNLNTDTQY
TRBJ2-7 | . | TRBV9 | ASSVAQGIGVYEQY
TRBJ2-7 | . | TRBV5-1 | ASSLSGHSYEQY
TRBJ2-7 | . | TRBV6-5 | ASSYPPEQY
TRBJ1-2 | TRBD1 | TRBV2 | ASSSIKTGSNYGYT
TRBJ2-7 | . | TRBV20-1 | SARPGVEQY
TRBJ1-2 | . | TRBV5-1 | ASSLGRASGRVNGYT
TRBJ2-5 | TRBD2 | TRBV30 | AWSVGLAQETQY
TRBJ2-1 | . | TRBV7-8 | ASSQLAEQF
TRBJ2-7 | TRBD2 | TRBV7-2 | ASTLTSGYEQY
TRBJ2-3 | TRBD1 | TRBV4-1 | ASRLTGTTDTQY
TRBJ2-3 | TRBD2 | TRBV5-4 | ASSLQASGPSTDTQY
TRBJ1-1 | . | TRBV19 | ASSIDGGRAEAF
TRBJ2-6 | . | TRBV5-4 | ASSLVGANVLT
TRBJ2-2 | TRBD1 | TRBV5-8 | ASSLFRQGRSGELF